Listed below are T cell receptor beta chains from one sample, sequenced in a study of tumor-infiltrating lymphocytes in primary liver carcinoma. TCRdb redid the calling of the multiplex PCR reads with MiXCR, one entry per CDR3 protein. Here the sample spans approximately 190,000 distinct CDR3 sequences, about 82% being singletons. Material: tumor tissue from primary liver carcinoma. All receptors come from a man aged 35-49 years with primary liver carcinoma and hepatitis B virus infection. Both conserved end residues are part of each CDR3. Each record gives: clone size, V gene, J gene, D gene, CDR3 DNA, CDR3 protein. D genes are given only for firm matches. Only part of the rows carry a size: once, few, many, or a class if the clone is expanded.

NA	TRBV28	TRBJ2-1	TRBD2	TGTGCCAGCAGTTTAGGGCTAGCGGGAGTCAATGAGTACTTCTTC	CASSLGLAGVNEYFF
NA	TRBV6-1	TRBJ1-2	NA	TGTGCCAGCGGTCCCCAGGGGACCGCTGGCTACACCTTC	CASGPQGTAGYTF
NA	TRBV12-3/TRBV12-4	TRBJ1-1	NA	TGTACCAACGGTTTGGGGTTGACAGGCACTGAAGCTTTCTTT	CTNGLGLTGTEAFF
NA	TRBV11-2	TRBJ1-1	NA	TGCGCCAGCAGCTTGGGGGGGAAGACTGAACCTTTCTTT	CASSLGGKTEPFF
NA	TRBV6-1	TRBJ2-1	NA	TGTGCCTGCACCCGGATAGGTTCCTATGAGCAGTTCTTC	CACTRIGSYEQFF
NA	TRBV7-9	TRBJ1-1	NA	TGTGCCAGCGGCATACAGGAGGGGACTGAAGCTTTCTTT	CASGIQEGTEAFF
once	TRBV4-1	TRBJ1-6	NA	TGCGCCAGGAGCCAAGATCGGGGACAAGGCCGGAATTCACCCCTCCACTTT	CARSQDRGQGRNSPLHF
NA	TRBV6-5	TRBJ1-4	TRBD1	TGTGCCAGCAGTTACTCAGTAGGGACAGGGGGGAAAATTGAAAAACTGTTTTTT	CASSYSVGTGGKIEKLFF
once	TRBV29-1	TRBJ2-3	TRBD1	TGCAACGTTGACAGGACAGGGGGCTCAGATACGCAGTATTTT	CNVDRTGGSDTQYF
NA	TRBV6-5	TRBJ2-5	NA	TGTACCAGCAGCGGGTCAGGGGCAGGTGAAGAGACCCAGTGCTTC	CTSSGSGAGEETQCF
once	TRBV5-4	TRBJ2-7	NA	TGTGCCAGCAGCGAGACGAACTGGGCCCCCGAGCAATACTTC	CASSETNWAPEQYF
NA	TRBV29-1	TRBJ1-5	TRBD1	TGCAGCCTAGCGACAGGGAGTAAAAGTCAGCTCCAGCATTTT	CSLATGSKSQLQHF
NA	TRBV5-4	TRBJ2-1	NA	TGTGCCAGTAGCGCGGATAGTGGGACCTACAATGAGCAGTTCTTC	CASSADSGTYNEQFF
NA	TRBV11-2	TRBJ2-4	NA	TGTGTCAGCGTCACTTCGGCGGTAGCCAAAAACATTCAGTACTTC	CVSVTSAVAKNIQYF
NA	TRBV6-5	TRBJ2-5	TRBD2	TGTGCCAGCAGTTACTCGAGCGGGGCCATAGGGGAGACCCAGTACTTC	CASSYSSGAIGETQYF
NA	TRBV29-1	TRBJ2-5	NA	TGCAGTGTCCTGACATGGATGGAGACCCAGTACTTC	CSVLTWMETQYF
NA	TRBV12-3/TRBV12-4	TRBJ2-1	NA	TGTGCCAGCAGTATAGGGACTGAGCAGTCCTTC	CASSIGTEQSF
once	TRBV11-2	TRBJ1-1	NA	TGTGCCAGCAGCTTAGCTACGGGGACGAAAGCTTTCTTT	CASSLATGTKAFF
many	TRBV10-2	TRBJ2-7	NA	TGCGCCAGCAGTGATGACAACCACGAGCAGTACTTC	CASSDDNHEQYF
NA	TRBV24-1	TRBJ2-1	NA	TGTGCCAGCAGTGATTCTCTGGCGGCCTACAATGAGCAGTTCTTC	CASSDSLAAYNEQFF
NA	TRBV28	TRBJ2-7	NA	TGTGTCAGCAGTCTAACGACGGGAAGAAACGAGCAGTACTTC	CVSSLTTGRNEQYF
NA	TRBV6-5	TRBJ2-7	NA	TGTGCCAGCAGTTACGGAGGCAGGGGACATACCTACGAGGAATACTTC	CASSYGGRGHTYEEYF
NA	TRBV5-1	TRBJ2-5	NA	TGCGCCAGCAGGCGGACTACCAAAGAGACCCAGTATTTC	CASRRTTKETQYF
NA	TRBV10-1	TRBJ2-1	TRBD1	TGCGCCAGCAGTGAGCCGAAGACAGGGTCCGTGGCCAATAATGAGCAGTTCTTC	CASSEPKTGSVANNEQFF
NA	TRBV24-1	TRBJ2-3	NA	TGTACCACCAGTGCGGCAGGTACGGTAGATACGCAGTATTTT	CTTSAAGTVDTQYF
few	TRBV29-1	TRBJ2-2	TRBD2	TGCAGCGTTGGGACTAGCGTGGCGAGCACCGGGGAACTGTTTTTT	CSVGTSVASTGELFF
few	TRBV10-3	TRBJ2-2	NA	TGTGCCATCTCTGTCGCCCAAGGGACCGGGGAGCTGTTTTTT	CAISVAQGTGELFF
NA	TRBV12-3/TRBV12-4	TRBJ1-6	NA	TGCGCCAGCAGCCAAGACCCTTTTTCTAGTAATTCAGCCCTCCACTTT	CASSQDPFSSNSALHF
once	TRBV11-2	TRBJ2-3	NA	TGTGCCAGCAGCAGAAGATGTACAGGGAGCACAGATACGCAGTACTTT	CASSRRCTGSTDTQYF
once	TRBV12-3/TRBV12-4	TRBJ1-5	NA	TGTGCCAGCAATCCAGAGGGGGATAGCAATCAGCCCCAGCATTTT	CASNPEGDSNQPQHF
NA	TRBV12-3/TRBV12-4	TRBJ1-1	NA	TGTGCCAACAGTTTTTCAAGAGCCGCTGAAGCTTTCTTT	CANSFSRAAEAFF
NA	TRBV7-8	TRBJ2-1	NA	TGTGCCAGCAGCTTCGCACAGGTGGCCCTGAGACACAATGAGCGGTTCTTC	CASSFAQVALRHNERFF
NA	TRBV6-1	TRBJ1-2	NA	TGTGCCAACAATCCCCAGGGGACCGGTGGCTACACCTTC	CANNPQGTGGYTF
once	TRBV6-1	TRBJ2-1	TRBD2	TGTGTCTGCAGTGAATCTAGCGGGAGCTACAATGAGCAGTTCTTC	CVCSESSGSYNEQFF
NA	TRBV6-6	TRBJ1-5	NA	TGTGCCAGCAGCCCCCACCTGGACGATCGCTTAAATCAGTCCCACCATTTT	CASSPHLDDRLNQSHHF
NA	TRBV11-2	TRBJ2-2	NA	TGTGCCAGCATAAAAGGGGATTGGATGGCGAACACCGGGGAGCTGTTTTTT	CASIKGDWMANTGELFF
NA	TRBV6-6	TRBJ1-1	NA	TGTGTCAGCTCCGGGGACTGTAAGAACACTGAAGCTTTCTTT	CVSSGDCKNTEAFF
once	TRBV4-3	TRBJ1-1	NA	TGCGCGAGCAGCCAAGGGGGGAGCACTGAAGCTTTCTTT	CASSQGGSTEAFF
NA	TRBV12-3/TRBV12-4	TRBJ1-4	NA	TGTGCCAGCAATTTAAGTGGGGTTGGTGAAGAACTGTTTTTT	CASNLSGVGEELFF
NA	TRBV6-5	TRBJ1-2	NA	TGTGCCAACCTAGACCTTGCCGCAATGTACACCTTC	CANLDLAAMYTF
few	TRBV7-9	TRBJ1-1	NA	TGTGCCAACAGCTTAAGGTCGGGGAACACTGAAGCTTTCTTT	CANSLRSGNTEAFF
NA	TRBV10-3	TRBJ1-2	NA	TGTGCCATCAATGACTCGAAAGGACACTTTGGCTACACCTTC	CAINDSKGHFGYTF
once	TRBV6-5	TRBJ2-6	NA	TGTGCCAGCGGTCAAAGGGGCCCTGGGGCTAACGTCCTGACTTTC	CASGQRGPGANVLTF
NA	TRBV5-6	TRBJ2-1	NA	TGTGCCAGCGTATGGGAGCGGCAATCCTTCAATGAGCAGTTCTTC	CASVWERQSFNEQFF
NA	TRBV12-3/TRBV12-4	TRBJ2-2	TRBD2	TGTGCTAGCAGTTTGCTAGCGGCCGGGGGGCTGTTTTTT	CASSLLAAGGLFF
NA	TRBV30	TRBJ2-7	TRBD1	TGTGCCTGGAGTCTAGGACAGGGCGAGCGGTACTTC	CAWSLGQGERYF
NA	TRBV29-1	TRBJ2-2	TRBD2	TGCAGCGTTGCGGGACTAGCGGGAACAAACACCGGGGAGCTGGTCTTC	CSVAGLAGTNTGELVF
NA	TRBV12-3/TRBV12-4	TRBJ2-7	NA	TGTGCCAGCAGTTTAGCTGCGGAACGTCCTATTCCTTACTTC	CASSLAAERPIPYF
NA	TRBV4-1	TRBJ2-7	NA	TGCGCCAGCAGCCAGACTGCCGAGACAGAGTCGTGGTACGAGCAGTACTTC	CASSQTAETESWYEQYF
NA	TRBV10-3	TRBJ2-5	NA	TGTGCCACCGTGCCAGGACAAGCGATGGAGACCCAGTATTTC	CATVPGQAMETQYF
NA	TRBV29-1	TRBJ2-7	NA	TGCAGCGTTGAAGAAATGACAGGCCCCGGTGGACGAGAGTACTTC	CSVEEMTGPGGREYF
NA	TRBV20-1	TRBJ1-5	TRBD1	TGCAGTGCTTTTCTCCGCGGCTTACAGGGGCCTCAGCCCCAGCATTTT	CSAFLRGLQGPQPQHF
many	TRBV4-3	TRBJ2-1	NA	TGCGCCAGCAGCCAGGATCCGGGCCTCCGAGATCTTTTCTTC	CASSQDPGLRDLFF
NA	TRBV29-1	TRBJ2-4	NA	TGCAGCGGATTATGTGGGCAGAAAAACAATCAGTACTTC	CSGLCGQKNNQYF
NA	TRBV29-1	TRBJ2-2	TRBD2	TGCAGCAGTGGGACTAGCGCGGCGAACACTGGGGAGCTGTTTTTT	CSSGTSAANTGELFF
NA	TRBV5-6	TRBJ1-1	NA	TGTGCCAGCAGCTCCCTATACGGGGGGAACACTGAAGCTTTCTTT	CASSSLYGGNTEAFF
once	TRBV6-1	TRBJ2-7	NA	TGTGCCAGCACTCAGGTGACATGGGCCCCGACCGAGCAGTACTTC	CASTQVTWAPTEQYF
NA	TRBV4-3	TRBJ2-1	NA	TGCGCCATCAGCCAAGATAGGAGCGGGTCTCACAATGAGCAGTTATTC	CAISQDRSGSHNEQLF
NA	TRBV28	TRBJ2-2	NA	TGTGCCAGCAGTCCACCGAGACAGGGAGGCGGGGGGCTGTTTTTT	CASSPPRQGGGGLFF